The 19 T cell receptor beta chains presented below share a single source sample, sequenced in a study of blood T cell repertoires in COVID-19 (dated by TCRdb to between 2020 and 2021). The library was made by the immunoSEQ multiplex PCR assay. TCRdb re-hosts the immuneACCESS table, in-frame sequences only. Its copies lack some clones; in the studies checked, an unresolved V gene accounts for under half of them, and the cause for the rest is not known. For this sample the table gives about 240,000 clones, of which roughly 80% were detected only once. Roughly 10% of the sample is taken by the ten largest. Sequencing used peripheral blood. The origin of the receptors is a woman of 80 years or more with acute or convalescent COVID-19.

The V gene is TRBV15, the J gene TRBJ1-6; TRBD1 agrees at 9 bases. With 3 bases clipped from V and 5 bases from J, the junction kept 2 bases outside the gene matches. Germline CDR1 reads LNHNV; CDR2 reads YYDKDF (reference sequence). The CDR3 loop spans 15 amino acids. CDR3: CATSRRTGDNSPLHF. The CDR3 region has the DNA TGTGCCACCAGCAGGCGGACAGGGGATAATTCACCCCTCCACTTT.

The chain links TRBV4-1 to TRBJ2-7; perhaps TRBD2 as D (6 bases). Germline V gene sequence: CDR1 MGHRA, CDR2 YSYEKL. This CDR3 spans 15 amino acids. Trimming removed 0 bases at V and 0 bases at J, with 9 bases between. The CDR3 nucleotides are TGCGCCAGCAGCCAAGACGGGGGACCCTCCTACGAGCAGTACTTC. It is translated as CASSQDGGPSYEQYF.

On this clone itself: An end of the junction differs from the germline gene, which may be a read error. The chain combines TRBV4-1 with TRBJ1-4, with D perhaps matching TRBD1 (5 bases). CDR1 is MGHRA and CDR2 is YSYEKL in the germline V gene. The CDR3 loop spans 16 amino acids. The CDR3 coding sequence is TGCGCCAGCAGCCAAGATCTGGGGGGAACTCATGAAAAACTGTTTTTT. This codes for CASSQDLGGTHEKLFF.

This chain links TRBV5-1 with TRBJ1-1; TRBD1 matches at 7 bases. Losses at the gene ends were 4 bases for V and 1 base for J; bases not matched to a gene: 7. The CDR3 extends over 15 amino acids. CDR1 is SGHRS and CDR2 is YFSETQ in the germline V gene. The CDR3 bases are TGCGCCAGCAGCCCCCCCAGGGGGGCGAACACTGAAGCTTTCTTT. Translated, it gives CASSPPRGANTEAFF.

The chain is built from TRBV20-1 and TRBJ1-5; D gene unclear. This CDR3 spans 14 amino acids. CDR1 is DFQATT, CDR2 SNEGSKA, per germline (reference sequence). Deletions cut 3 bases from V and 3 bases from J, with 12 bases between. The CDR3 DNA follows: TGCAGTGCTAGTGAGCAACTTCACAATCAGCCCCAGCATTTT. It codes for CSASEQLHNQPQHF.

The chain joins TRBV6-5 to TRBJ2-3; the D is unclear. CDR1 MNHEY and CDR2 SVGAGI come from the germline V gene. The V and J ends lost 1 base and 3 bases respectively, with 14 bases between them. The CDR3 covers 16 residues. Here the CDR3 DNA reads TGTGCCAGCAGTTACTTCGCTTCTTCCGGGACAGATACGCAGTATTTT. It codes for CASSYFASSGTDTQYF.

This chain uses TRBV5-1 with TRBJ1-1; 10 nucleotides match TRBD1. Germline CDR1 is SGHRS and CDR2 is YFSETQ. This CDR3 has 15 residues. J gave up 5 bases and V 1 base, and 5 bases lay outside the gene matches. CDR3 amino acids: CASSLLGQGGTEAFF. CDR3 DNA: TGCGCCAGCAGCTTGCTCGGACAGGGGGGAACTGAAGCTTTCTTT.

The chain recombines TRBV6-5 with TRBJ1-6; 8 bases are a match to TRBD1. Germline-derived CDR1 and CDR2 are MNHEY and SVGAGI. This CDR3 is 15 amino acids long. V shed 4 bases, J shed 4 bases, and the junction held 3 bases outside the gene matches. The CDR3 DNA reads TGTGCCAGCAGTTTGCGACAGGGGTATAATTCACCCCTCCACTTT. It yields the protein CASSLRQGYNSPLHF.

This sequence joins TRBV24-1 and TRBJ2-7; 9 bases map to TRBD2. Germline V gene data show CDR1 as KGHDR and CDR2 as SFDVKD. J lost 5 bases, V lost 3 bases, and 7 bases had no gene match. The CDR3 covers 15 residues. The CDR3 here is CATSDGGGAKNEQYF. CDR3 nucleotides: TGTGCCACCAGTGATGGCGGGGGGGCTAAGAACGAGCAGTACTTC.

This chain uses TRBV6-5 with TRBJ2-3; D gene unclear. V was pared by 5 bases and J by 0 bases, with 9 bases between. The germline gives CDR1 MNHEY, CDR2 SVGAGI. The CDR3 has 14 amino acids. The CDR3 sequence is CASSPGRSTDTQYF. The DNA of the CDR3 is TGTGCCAGCAGTCCAGGTCGGAGCACAGATACGCAGTATTTT.

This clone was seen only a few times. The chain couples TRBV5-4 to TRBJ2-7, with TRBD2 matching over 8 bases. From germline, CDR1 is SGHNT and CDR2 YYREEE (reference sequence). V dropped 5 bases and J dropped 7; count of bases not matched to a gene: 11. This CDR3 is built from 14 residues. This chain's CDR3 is CASSSGETPREQYF. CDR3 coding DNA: TGTGCCAGCAGTAGCGGGGAGACCCCTAGGGAGCAGTACTTC.

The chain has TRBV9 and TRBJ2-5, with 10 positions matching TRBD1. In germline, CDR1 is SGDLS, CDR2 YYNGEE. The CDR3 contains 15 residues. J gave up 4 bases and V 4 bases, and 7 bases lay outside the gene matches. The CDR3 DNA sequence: TGTGCCAGCAGCACGTCGACAGGGGGCGGAGAGACCCAGTACTTC. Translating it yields CASSTSTGGGETQYF.

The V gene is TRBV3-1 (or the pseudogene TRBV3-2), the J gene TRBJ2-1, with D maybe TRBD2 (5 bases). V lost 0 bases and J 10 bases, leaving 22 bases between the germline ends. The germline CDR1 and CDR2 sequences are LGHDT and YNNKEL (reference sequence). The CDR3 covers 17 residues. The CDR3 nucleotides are TGTGCCAGCAGCCAAGATCCTCCAGGACTTATGTTGTCCGAGCAGTTCTTC. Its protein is CASSQDPPGLMLSEQFF.

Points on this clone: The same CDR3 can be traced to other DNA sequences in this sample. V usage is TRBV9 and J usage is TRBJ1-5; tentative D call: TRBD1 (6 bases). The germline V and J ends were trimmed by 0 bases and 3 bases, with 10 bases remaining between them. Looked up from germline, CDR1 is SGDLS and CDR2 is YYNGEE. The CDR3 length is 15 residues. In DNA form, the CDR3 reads TGTGCCAGCAGCGTAGGGCAGGGGTCCAATCAGCCCCAGCATTTT. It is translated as CASSVGQGSNQPQHF.

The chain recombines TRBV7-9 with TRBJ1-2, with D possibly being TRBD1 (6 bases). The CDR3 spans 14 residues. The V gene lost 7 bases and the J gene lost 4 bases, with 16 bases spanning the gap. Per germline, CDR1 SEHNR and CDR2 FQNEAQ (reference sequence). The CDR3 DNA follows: TGTGCCAGCAACTTCCAAGACAGGTTCTATGGCTACACCTTC. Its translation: CASNFQDRFYGYTF.

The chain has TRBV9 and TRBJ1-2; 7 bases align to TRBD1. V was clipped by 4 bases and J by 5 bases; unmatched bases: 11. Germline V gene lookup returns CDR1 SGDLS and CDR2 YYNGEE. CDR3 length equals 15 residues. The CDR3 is CASSSPQGLEYGYTF. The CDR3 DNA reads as TGTGCCAGCAGCTCCCCACAGGGGTTGGAGTATGGCTACACCTTC.

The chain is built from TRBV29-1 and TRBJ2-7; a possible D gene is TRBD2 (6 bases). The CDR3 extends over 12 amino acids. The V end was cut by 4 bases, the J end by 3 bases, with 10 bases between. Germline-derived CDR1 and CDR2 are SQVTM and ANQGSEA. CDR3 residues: CSVAGRGYEQYF. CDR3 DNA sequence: TGCAGCGTTGCCGGGCGGGGCTACGAGCAGTACTTC.

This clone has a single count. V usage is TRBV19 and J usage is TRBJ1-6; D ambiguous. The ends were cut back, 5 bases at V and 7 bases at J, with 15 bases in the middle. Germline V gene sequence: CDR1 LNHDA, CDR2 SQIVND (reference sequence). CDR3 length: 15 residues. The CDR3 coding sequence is TGTGCCAGTAGTCTCCTTTTCGCGGGGAATTCACCCCTCCACTTT. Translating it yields CASSLLFAGNSPLHF.

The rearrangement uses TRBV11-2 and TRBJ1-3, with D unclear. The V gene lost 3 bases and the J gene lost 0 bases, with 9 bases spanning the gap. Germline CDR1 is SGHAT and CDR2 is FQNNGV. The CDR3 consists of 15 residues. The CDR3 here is CASSFDTGSGNTIYF. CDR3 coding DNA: TGTGCCAGCAGCTTCGACACCGGCTCTGGAAACACCATATATTTT.